Listed here are 8 T cell receptor beta chains from one sample, sequenced in a study of blood T cell repertoires in COVID-19. The table came from immunoSEQ multiplex PCR; TCRdb's copy has only in-frame clones and leaves some out. The table shows roughly 57,000 clones, with about 87% occurring only once. The material sequenced was peripheral blood. These TCRs come from a man in his sixties with active or convalescent COVID-19.

This clone occurred once. This chain uses TRBV18 with TRBJ1-1, with 8 bases aligning to TRBD1. The CDR3 has 16 residues. With 5 bases clipped from V and 0 bases from J, the junction kept 8 bases outside the gene matches. Germline-derived CDR1 and CDR2 are KGHSH and LQKENI. CDR3 bases: TGTGCCAGCTCATCCACTCGACAGGGGATGAACACTGAAGCTTTCTTT. Encoded protein: CASSSTRQGMNTEAFF.

This clone was seen just once. The V and J genes are TRBV19 and TRBJ1-1; the D gene is possibly TRBD1 (6 bases). The germline gives CDR1 LNHDA, CDR2 SQIVND (reference sequence). This CDR3 is built from 15 residues. V was cut by 1 base and J by 1 base, with 10 bases left in between. For the CDR3, the DNA is TGTGCCAGTAGTATAGCTGGACAGCAGAACACTGAAGCTTTCTTT. Its translation is CASSIAGQQNTEAFF. Supplemented by reference TRBV19 and TRBJ1-1, the full variable domain reads DGGITQSPKYLFRKEGQNVTLSCEQNLNHDAMYWYRQDPGQGLRLIYYSQIVNDFQKGDIAEGYSVSREKKESFPLTVTSAQKNPTAFYLCASSIAGQQNTEAFFGQGTRLTVV.

The chain uses TRBV5-8 and TRBJ2-5; D might be TRBD2 (6 bases). CDR1 is SGHTS and CDR2 is YDEGEE in the germline V gene. The CDR3 runs to 18 residues. V was pared by 4 bases and J by 4 bases, with 26 bases between. This CDR3 is CASSLLGWGLGVGETQYF. The CDR3 bases are TGTGCCAGCAGCCTACTGGGTTGGGGACTGGGGGTGGGAGAGACCCAGTACTTC.

As to this clone: An end of the junction differs from the germline gene, which may be a read error. V and J are TRBV7-9 and TRBJ2-1; TRBD2 matches at 9 bases. The CDR3 spans 17 residues. Germline V gene sequence: CDR1 SEHNR, CDR2 FQNEAQ (reference sequence). DNA for the CDR3: TGTGCCAGCAGTTTAGAGAAGGCTAGCGGGAAGTACAATGAGCAGTTCTTC. Translated, it gives CASSLEKASGKYNEQFF.

There are a few counts of this clone. V and J are TRBV7-2 and TRBJ1-3, with D uncertain. The CDR3 is 14 amino acids. With 5 bases removed from V and 10 bases from J, the gap between germline ends came to 18 bases. Germline loops: CDR1 SGHTA, CDR2 FQGNSA. DNA for the CDR3: TGTGCCAGCAGCCCACTTCTCTCCGGCAGGACCATATATTTT. It specifies CASSPLLSGRTIYF.

V usage is TRBV2 and J usage is TRBJ2-1; D is unclear. The V gene lost 1 base and the J gene lost 6 bases, with 10 bases spanning the gap. This CDR3 contains 14 residues. The germline gives CDR1 SNHLY, CDR2 FYNNEI. CDR3: CASSEGTVRNEQFF. The CDR3 DNA follows: TGTGCCAGCAGTGAAGGAACGGTGCGCAATGAGCAGTTCTTC.

The chain links TRBV5-1 to TRBJ2-5; D is undetermined. Germline V CDR1 and CDR2: SGHRS, YFSETQ. The CDR3 extends over 14 amino acids. Trimming shortened V by 4 bases and J by 2 bases, and 12 bases separated the two germline ends. DNA of the CDR3: TGCGCCAGCAGCCTAATAACGGTACAAGAGACCCAGTACTTC. Translation gives CASSLITVQETQYF.

This rearrangement joins TRBV27 to TRBJ2-1, with 11 bases identical to TRBD2. J lost 3 bases, V lost 7 bases, and 8 bases had no gene match. The germline V gene has CDR1 MNHEY and CDR2 SMNVEV (reference sequence). The CDR3 extends over 16 amino acids. The CDR3, as DNA: TGTGCCAGCAACGTTGGGACTAGCGGATTCTACAATGAGCAGTTCTTC. It yields the protein CASNVGTSGFYNEQFF.